The 3 T cell receptor beta chains below come from one sample, sequenced in a study of molecular identifiers for immune sequencing clone quantification. TCRdb re-analysed the PCR reads in MiXCR, keeping a single row per CDR3 protein. In the table there are approximately 90,000 distinct CDR3 sequences, 24% of which are singletons. The sequencing sample was made of naive CD8+ T cells from blood, with Jurkat cell RNA spiked in. As to subset: FACS-sorted CD8+CD4-CCR7+CD45RA+ naive T cells. The origin of the receptors is a human donor in good health. Some libraries in this study had Jurkat cell RNA spiked in.

In its sample, this clonotype was seen a few times. This sequence joins TRBV27 and TRBJ2-7; TRBD1 matches 7 bases. Germline assignment: CDR1 MNHEY and CDR2 SMNVEV (reference sequence). With V trimmed by 3 bases and J by 5 bases, 7 bases remained unmatched. The CDR3 contains 14 residues. This CDR3 is CASSFNQGENEQYF. The CDR3 DNA follows: TGTGCCAGCAGTTTTAACCAGGGGGAAAACGAGCAGTACTTC.

As concerns this clonotype: One base away lies a much larger clone, so this may be a sequencing read error. This chain links TRBV27 with TRBJ1-5, with 7 positions matching TRBD1. CDR3 length: 14 residues. The germline V gene has CDR1 MNHEY and CDR2 SMNVEV (reference sequence). Losses at the gene ends were 9 bases for V and 3 bases for J; bases not matched to a gene: 8. The CDR3 loop reads CASAGGHNNQPQHF. Written as DNA, the CDR3 is TGTGCCAGTGCAGGGGGTCATAACAATCAGCCCCAGCATTTT.

This clonotype was observed many times. This chain uses TRBV7-8 with TRBJ2-3; the D call may be TRBD1 or TRBD2 (5 bases each). Germline CDR1 SGHVS, CDR2 FQNEAQ. This CDR3 comprises 15 residues. V was cut by 0 bases and J by 2 bases, with 9 bases left in between. CDR3: CASSLAGTFTDTQYF. The CDR3 DNA reads as TGTGCCAGCAGCTTAGCCGGGACCTTCACAGATACGCAGTATTTT. The whole variable domain, remainder taken from reference TRBV7-8 and TRBJ2-3, is GAGVSQSPRYKVAKRGQDVALRCDPISGHVSLFWYQQALGQGPEFLTYFQNEAQLDKSGLPSDRFFAERPEGSVSTLKIQRTQQEDSAVYLCASSLAGTFTDTQYFGPGTRLTVL.